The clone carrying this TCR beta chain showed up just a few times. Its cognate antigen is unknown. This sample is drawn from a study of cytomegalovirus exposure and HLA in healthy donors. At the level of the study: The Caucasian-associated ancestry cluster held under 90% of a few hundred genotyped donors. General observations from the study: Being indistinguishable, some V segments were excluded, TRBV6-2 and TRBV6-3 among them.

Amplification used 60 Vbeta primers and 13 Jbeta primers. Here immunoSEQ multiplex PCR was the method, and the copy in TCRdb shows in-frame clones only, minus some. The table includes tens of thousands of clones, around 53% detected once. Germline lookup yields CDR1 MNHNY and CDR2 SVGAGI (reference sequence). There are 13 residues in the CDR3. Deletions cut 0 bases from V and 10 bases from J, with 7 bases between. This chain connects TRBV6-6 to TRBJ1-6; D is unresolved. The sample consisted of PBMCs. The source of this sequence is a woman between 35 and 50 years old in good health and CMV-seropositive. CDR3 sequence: CASSYSRESPLHF. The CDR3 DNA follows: TGTGCCAGCAGTTACTCTCGGGAATCACCCCTCCACTTT.